This T cell receptor beta chain was found in a study of T cell changes during pregnancy in multiple sclerosis. The protocol was immunoSEQ multiplex PCR, while the TCRdb copy is restricted to in-frame clones and leaves out a portion. The sample holds tens of thousands of clones, about 95% seen once. Germline V gene lookup returns CDR1 SEHNR and CDR2 FQNEAQ (reference sequence). This CDR3 has 15 residues. V lost 1 base to trimming and J lost 5 bases; unmatched junction nucleotides: 6. The clonotype comes from a female donor with multiple sclerosis, enrolled in a pregnancy study. The sample was peripheral blood, taken in the third trimester of pregnancy. V and J are TRBV7-9 and TRBJ2-3; 7 nucleotides align to TRBD2. CDR3 in DNA: TGTGCCAGCAGCTTAGGGCTGCGGGGGAAAGATACGCAGTATTTT. Its translation is CASSLGLRGKDTQYF.